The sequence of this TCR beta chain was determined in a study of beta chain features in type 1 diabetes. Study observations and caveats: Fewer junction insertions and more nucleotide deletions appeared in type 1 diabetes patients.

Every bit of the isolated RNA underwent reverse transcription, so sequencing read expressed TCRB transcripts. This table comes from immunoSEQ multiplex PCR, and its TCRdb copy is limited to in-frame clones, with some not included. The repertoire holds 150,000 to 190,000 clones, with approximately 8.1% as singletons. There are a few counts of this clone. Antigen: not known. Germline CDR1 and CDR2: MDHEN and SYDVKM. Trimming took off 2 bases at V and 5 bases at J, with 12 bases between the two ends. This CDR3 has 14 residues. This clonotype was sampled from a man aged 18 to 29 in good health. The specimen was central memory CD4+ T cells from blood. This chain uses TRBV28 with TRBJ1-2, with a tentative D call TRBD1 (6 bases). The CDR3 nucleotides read TGTGCCAGCAGTTTAGGAGCAGGGGCGTATGGCTACACCTTC. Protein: CASSLGAGAYGYTF.